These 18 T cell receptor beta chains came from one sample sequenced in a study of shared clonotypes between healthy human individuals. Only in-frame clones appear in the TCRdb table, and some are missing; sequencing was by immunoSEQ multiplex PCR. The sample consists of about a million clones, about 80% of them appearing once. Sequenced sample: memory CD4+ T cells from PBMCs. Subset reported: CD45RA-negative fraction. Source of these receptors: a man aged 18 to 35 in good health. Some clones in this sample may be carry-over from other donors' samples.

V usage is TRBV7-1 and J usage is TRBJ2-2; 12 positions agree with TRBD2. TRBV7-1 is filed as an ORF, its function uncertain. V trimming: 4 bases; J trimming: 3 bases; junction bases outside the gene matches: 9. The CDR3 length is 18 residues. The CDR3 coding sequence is TGTGCCAGCAGCTTAAGGCCTAGCGGGAGGGCCGACACCGGGGAGCTGTTTTTT. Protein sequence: CASSLRPSGRADTGELFF.

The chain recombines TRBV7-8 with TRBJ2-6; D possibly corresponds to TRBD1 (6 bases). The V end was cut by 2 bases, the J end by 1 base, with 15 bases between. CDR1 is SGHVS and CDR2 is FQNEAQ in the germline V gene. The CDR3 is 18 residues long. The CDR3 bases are TGTGCCAGCAGCTTATTAATTGGACAGCTATCTGGGGCCAACGTCCTGACTTTC. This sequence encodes CASSLLIGQLSGANVLTF.

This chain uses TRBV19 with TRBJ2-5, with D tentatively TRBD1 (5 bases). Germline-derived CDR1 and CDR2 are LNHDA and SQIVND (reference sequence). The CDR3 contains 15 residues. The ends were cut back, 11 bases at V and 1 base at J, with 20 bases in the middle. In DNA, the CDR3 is TGTGCCTGGAGTGTACTCGGACACGGCCAAGAGACCCAGTACTTC. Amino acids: CAWSVLGHGQETQYF. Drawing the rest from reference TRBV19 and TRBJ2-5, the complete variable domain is DGGITQSPKYLFRKEGQNVTLSCEQNLNHDAMYWYRQDPGQGLRLIYYSQIVNDFQKGDIAEGYSVSREKKESFPLTVTSAQKNPTAFYLCAWSVLGHGQETQYFGPGTRLLVL.

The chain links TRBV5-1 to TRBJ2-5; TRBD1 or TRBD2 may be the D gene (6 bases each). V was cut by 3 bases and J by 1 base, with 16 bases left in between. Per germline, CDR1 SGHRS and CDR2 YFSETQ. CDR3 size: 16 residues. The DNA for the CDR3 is TGCGCCAGCAGCTGGGGGGCCGGGACGCTCCAAGAGACCCAGTACTTC. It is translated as CASSWGAGTLQETQYF.

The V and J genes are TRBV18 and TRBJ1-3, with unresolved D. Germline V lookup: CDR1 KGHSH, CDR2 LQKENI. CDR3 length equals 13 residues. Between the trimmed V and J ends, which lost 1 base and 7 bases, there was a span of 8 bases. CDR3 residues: CASSPQGTNTIYF. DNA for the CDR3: TGTGCCAGCTCACCACAGGGAACGAACACCATATATTTT.

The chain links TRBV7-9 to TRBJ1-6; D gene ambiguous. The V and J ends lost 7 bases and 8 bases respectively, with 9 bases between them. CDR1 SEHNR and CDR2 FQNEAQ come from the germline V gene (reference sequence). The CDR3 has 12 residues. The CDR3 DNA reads TGTGCCAGCACCACCGGGGATTCACCCCTCCACTTT. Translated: CASTTGDSPLHF.

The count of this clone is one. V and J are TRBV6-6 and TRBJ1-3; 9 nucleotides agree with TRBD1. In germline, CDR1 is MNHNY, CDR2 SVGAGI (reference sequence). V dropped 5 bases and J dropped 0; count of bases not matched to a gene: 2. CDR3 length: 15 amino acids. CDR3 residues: CASSRDRDSGNTIYF. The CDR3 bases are TGTGCCAGCAGTCGGGACAGGGACTCTGGAAACACCATATATTTT.

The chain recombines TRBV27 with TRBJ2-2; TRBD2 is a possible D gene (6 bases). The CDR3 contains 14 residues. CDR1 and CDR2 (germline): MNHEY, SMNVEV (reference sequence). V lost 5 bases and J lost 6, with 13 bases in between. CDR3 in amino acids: CASSPEGLAGELFF. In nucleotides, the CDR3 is TGTGCCAGCAGTCCGGAGGGCCTCGCCGGGGAGCTGTTTTTT.

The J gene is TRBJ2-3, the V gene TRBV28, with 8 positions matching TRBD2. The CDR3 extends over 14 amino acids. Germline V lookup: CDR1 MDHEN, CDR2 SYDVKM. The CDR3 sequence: CATARLARTDTQYF. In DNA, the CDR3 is TGTGCTACGGCGCGACTAGCGAGGACAGATACGCAGTATTTT.

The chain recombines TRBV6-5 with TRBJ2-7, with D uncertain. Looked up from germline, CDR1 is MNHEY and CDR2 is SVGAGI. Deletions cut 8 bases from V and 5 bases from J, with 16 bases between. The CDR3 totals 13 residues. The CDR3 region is CASCLDGNHEQYF. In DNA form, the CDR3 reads TGTGCCAGCTGTCTGGACGGAAACCACGAGCAGTACTTC.

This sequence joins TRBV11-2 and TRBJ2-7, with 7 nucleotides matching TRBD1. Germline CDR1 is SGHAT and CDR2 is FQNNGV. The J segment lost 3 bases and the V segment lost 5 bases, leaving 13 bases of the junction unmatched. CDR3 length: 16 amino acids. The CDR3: CASSPNPGQRLYEQYF. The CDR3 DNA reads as TGTGCCAGCAGCCCTAATCCGGGACAGCGACTCTACGAGCAGTACTTC.

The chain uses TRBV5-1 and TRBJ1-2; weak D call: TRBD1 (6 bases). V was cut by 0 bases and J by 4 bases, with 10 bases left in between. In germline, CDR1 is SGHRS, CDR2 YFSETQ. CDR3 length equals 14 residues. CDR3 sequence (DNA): TGCGCCAGCAGCTTGGCCATGGACAGCTATGGCTACACCTTC. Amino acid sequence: CASSLAMDSYGYTF.

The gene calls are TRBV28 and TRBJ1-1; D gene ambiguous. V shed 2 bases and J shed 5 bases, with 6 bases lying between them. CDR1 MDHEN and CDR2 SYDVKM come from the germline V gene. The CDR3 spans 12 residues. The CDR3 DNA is TGTGCCAGCAGTTTAAAGAGGACTGAAGCTTTCTTT. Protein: CASSLKRTEAFF.

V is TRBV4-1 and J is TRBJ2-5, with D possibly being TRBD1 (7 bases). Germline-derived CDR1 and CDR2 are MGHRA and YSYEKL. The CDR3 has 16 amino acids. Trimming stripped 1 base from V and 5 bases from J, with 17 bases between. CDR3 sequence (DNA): TGCGCCAGCAGCCAAGGGCGAGGAGGGGGCGTCGAGACCCAGTACTTC. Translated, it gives CASSQGRGGGVETQYF.

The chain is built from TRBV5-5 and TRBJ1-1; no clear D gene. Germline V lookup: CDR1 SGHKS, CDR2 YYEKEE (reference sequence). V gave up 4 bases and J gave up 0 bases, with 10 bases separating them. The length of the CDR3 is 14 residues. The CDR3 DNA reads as TGTGCCAGCAGCCTACGGGCTCTGAACACTGAAGCTTTCTTT. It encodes CASSLRALNTEAFF.

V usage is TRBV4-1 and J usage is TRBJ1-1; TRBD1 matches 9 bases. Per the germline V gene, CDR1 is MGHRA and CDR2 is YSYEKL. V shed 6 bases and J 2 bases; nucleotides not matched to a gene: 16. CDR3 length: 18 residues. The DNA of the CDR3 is TGCGCCAGCAGAAATCTCCTGGGGGACAGGGCGCGCAACACTGAAGCTTTCTTT. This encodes CASRNLLGDRARNTEAFF.

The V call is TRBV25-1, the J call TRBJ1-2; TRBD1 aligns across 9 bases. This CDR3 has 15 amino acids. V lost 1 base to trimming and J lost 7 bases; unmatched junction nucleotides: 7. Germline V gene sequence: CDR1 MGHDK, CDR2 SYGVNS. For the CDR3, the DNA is TGTGCCAGCAGTGAATCCGGGACAGGGTGGCTTGGCTACACCTTC. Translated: CASSESGTGWLGYTF.

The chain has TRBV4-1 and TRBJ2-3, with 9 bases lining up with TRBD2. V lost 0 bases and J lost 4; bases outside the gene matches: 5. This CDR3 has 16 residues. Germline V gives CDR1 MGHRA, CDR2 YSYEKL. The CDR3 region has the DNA TGCGCCAGCAGCCAAGATCGAGTAGCGGGAGCAGATACGCAGTATTTT. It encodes CASSQDRVAGADTQYF.